This T cell receptor beta chain appears in the sequencing data of a study of blood T cells in healthy people across ages (dated by TCRdb to the mid-2010s). Broadly, across the study: In model experiments, template switching captured about one uniquely barcoded TCR beta cDNA molecule for every two T cells. The donors were divided into four age groups: young (average around 15 years), middle-aged (around 37), aged (approximately 59) and long-lived (82). The study analyzed two additional independent replicas of 1 million unique cDNA reads from the same blood draw for two donors, one aged 18 to 29 and one aged 80 or older. To avoid experimental bias, donors of different ages were spread randomly across the sequencing lanes. To track age-related changes in TCR beta repertoire diversity, the study relied on deep sequencing normalized with unique cDNA molecular identifiers.

The donors were a few dozen Caucasian individuals from Russia, aged roughly 6 to 100 years, who were systemically healthy. Each donor gave about 9.7 milliliters of peripheral blood, drawn into EDTA-treated Vacutainer tubes. Ficoll-Paque density-gradient centrifugation was used to isolate PBMCs, with at least 7 million obtained per sample. Trizol reagent was used to extract total RNA from the PBMCs, yielding at least 6 micrograms per sample. For every donor, an aliquot of PBMCs went through flow cytometry to measure the percentages of naive CD45RAhigh/CD27high T cells. The protocol used for the library was 5' RACE. The sequencing machine was an Illumina HiSeq 2500. The second PCR ran for roughly 7 to 12 cycles and used a J-beta primer mix along with a sample-barcoded 5' primer. A unique molecular identifier was introduced onto each TCR beta cDNA molecule by a template-switch 5' adaptor carrying 12 random nucleotides. Each sample yielded at least 3 million CDR3-containing paired-end reads. All of the RNA was converted into first-strand cDNA using the Mint cDNA synthesis kit, with a TRBC-specific oligonucleotide serving as the primer. After uracil-DNA glycosylase treatment, a first 18-cycle PCR used universal primers M1SS and BC2_uni_R on all cDNA. In the source study's methods: For normalization, 1 million high-quality reads, each with a distinct molecular identifier, were randomly selected from each sample. Instead of being binned into consensus sequences, reads that shared molecular identifiers were thrown out. MiTCR, run with a Q25 quality threshold and the strictest error-elimination algorithm, handled CDR3 identification, clonotype clustering and error correction. A nonparametric unseen species model with Euler transformation was used to estimate lower-bound total TCR beta diversity. The raw public data were reprocessed by TCRdb itself: fastp quality trimming at Q25, MiXCR clonotype calling, in-frame beta chains only. Each entry merges the rows of one CDR3 protein and shows their most common DNA and genes. The V and J calls reflect TCRdb's pipeline rather than the authors' work. The table for this sample lists about 800,000 distinct CDR3 sequences; roughly 50% of them were counted only once. The ten top clones hold approximately 23% of the sample.

The study at large found these results: Observed TCR beta diversity per million T cells fell roughly linearly with age, and a significant reduction was already apparent by age roughly 40. Compared with the aged group, more naive CD4+ T cells, fewer expanded clones and increased TCR diversity were shown by the long-lived group, suggesting age selection. Estimates of total diversity based on one million sequenced T cells were regarded as lower bounds and as underestimates. Since profiling was done on bulk unsorted PBMCs, naive and antigen-experienced compartments could not be conclusively compared. Because donor CMV infection status was unknown, age-related changes in expanded clonotypes were potentially confounded. Observed TCR beta diversity correlated strongly with the percentage of naive T cells measured by flow cytometry.

Including cysteine and phenylalanine, the CDR3 has 15 amino acids. Left in the record is the CDR3 DNA by itself, 45 bases read in frame from the first base. CDR1 SGHRS and CDR2 YFSETQ were looked up in the germline V gene. The germline V end is reduced by 1 base and the J end by 3 bases; junction bases left unmatched: 6. In its sample, this clonotype was seen a few times. Its antigen is unknown. Per-base quality was not reported, and no clone a single base away is much larger than it. The sequenced material came from blood. The receptor was derived from a man aged 30-40 years in good health. The sequence links TRBV5-1 to TRBJ2-7; TRBD2 agrees with 8 junctional bases. DNA sequence: TGCGCCAGCAGCTTGATGGTAGCGGGGTTCTACGAGCAGTACTTC. Translated, it reads CASSLMVAGFYEQYF.